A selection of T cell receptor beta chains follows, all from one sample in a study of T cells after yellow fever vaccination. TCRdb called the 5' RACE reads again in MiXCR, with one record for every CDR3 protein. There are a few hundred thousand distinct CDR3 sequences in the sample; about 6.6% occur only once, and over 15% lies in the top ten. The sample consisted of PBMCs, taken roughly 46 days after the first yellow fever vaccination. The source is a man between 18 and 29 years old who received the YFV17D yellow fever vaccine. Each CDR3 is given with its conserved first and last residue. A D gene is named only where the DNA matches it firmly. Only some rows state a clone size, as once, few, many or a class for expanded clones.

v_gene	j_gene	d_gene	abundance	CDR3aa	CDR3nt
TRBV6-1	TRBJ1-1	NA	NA	CASQRGGASTEAFF	TGTGCCAGCCAGCGGGGAGGGGCGTCCACTGAAGCTTTCTTT
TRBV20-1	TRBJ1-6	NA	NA	CSAIARVNSPLHF	TGCAGTGCGATAGCCAGGGTGAATTCACCCCTCCACTTT
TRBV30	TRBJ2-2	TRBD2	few	CAWSSIRTSVGELFF	TGTGCCTGGAGTAGTATCCGGACTAGCGTCGGGGAGCTGTTTTTT
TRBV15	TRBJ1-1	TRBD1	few	CATSRTRTGDTEAFF	TGTGCCACCAGCAGAACCCGGACAGGGGACACTGAAGCTTTCTTT
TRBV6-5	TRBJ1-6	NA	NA	CASRLRGDLYNSPLHF	TGTGCCAGCAGGTTAAGGGGGGACCTCTATAATTCACCCCTCCACTTT
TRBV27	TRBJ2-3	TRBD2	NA	CASARREGTDTQYF	TGTGCCAGCGCCAGACGGGAGGGGACAGATACGCAGTATTTT
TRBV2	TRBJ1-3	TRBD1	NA	CASSEAGTGFVTGNTIYF	TGTGCCAGCAGTGAAGCTGGGACAGGGTTTGTGACTGGAAACACCATATATTTT
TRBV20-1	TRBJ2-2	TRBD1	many	CSARDARQGPTGELFF	TGCAGTGCTAGAGATGCCCGACAGGGTCCCACCGGGGAGCTGTTTTTT
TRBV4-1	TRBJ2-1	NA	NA	CASSPQGLDEQFF	TGCGCCAGCAGCCCTCAAGGATTGGATGAGCAGTTCTTC
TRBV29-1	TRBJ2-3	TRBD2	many	CSVEGLAVGDTQYF	TGCAGCGTTGAAGGACTAGCGGTGGGGGATACGCAGTATTTT
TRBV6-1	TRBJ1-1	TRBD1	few	CASSSIGQGGTEAFF	TGTGCCAGCAGCTCTATCGGACAGGGGGGGACTGAAGCTTTCTTT
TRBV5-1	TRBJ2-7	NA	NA	CASSLALSGDFYEQYF	TGCGCCAGCAGCTTGGCCCTCTCAGGGGACTTCTACGAGCAGTACTTC
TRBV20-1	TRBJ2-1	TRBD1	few	CSARHSTGYYNEQFF	TGCAGTGCTAGACATTCGACAGGGTACTACAATGAGCAGTTCTTC
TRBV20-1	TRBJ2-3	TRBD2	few	CSYIAGGPTDTQYF	TGCAGCTATATAGCGGGGGGCCCCACAGATACGCAGTATTTT
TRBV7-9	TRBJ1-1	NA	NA	CASSWERYTEAFF	TGTGCCAGCAGCTGGGAGAGATACACTGAAGCTTTCTTT
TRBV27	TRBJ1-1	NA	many	CASSFQGLAEAFF	TGTGCCAGCAGTTTCCAGGGCCTCGCTGAAGCTTTCTTT
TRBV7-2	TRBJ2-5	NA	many	CASSPPRFRETQYF	TGTGCCAGCAGCCCCCCGAGGTTCAGGGAGACCCAGTACTTC
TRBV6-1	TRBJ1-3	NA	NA	CASSIRSGNTIYF	TGTGCCAGCAGTATTCGGTCGGGAAACACCATATATTTT
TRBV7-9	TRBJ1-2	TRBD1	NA	CASSATGGLDGYTF	TGTGCCAGCAGCGCTACAGGGGGCTTGGATGGCTACACCTTC
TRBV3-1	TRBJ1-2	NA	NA	CASGRKGGYTF	TGTGCCAGCGGGAGGAAAGGAGGCTACACCTTC
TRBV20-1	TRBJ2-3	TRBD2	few	CSASRGGTDTQYF	TGCAGTGCTAGCCGGGGGGGCACAGATACGCAGTATTTT
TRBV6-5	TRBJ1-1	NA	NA	CASSFPTGMNTEAFF	TGTGCCAGCAGTTTTCCGACAGGCATGAACACTGAAGCTTTCTTT
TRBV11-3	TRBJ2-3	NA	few	CASSLVPRVTDTQYF	TGTGCCAGCAGCTTGGTTCCTAGGGTGACAGATACGCAGTATTTT
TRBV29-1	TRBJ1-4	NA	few	CSVVDSGVFF	TGCAGCGTTGTAGACTCTGGGGTGTTTTTT
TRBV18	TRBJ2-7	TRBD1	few	CASSPRTGEGEQYF	TGTGCCAGCTCACCCCGGACAGGGGAAGGCGAGCAGTACTTC
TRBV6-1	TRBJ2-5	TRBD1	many	CASSEGTGVFETQYF	TGTGCCAGCAGTGAAGGGACAGGGGTTTTCGAGACCCAGTACTTC
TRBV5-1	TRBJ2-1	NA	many	CASSLAVSSYNEQFF	TGCGCCAGCAGCTTGGCCGTAAGCTCCTACAATGAGCAGTTCTTC
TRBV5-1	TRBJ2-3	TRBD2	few	CASSFAQRGKGDTQYF	TGCGCCAGCAGCTTTGCCCAGCGGGGGAAGGGGGATACGCAGTATTTT
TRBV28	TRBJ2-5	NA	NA	CASSRGRGGRETQYF	TGTGCCAGCAGCCGCGGTAGGGGTGGAAGAGAGACCCAGTACTTC
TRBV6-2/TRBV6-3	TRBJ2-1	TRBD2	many	CASSYSPPGGIYNEQFF	TGTGCCAGCAGTTACTCCCCCCCCGGGGGGATCTACAATGAGCAGTTCTTC
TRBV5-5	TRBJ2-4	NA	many	CASSLDDNGRIQYF	TGTGCCAGCAGCTTGGATGACAATGGAAGGATTCAGTACTTC
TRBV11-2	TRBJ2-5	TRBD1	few	CASSAGQGDGETQYF	TGTGCCAGCAGCGCCGGACAGGGCGATGGAGAGACCCAGTACTTC
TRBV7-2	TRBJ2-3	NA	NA	CASSLEQTITDTQYF	TGTGCCAGCAGCTTAGAACAGACGATCACAGATACGCAGTATTTT
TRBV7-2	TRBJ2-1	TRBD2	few	CASSLASGGALRSYNEQFF	TGTGCCAGCAGCTTAGCCAGCGGGGGGGCCTTAAGGTCCTACAATGAGCAGTTCTTC
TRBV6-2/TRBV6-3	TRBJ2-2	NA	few	CASSLAMGTTGELFF	TGTGCCAGCAGTCTTGCTATGGGGACCACCGGGGAGCTGTTTTTT
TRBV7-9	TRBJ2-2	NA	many	CASSLRTANTGELFF	TGTGCCAGCAGCTTAAGGACCGCGAACACCGGGGAGCTGTTTTTT